This TCR beta chain was sequenced during a study of T cells in Graves' hyperthyroidism and ophthalmopathy. CDR1 and CDR2 from the germline V gene are SGHDT and YYEEEE. CDR3 size: 14 residues. With 3 bases removed from V and 2 bases from J, the gap between germline ends came to 11 bases. This clonotype has a count of ten or more. Antigen: not known. General study findings and limits: Among clonotypes expanded in thyroid above 0.001, most were also found in blood.

No progression to ophthalmopathy during 18 months of follow-up defined stable disease. With a duration under 2 months, the hyperthyroidism was newly diagnosed in patients aged 18 to 65. Together with thyroid ultrasound, orbital computed tomography, serum thyroxine and TRAb, clinical symptoms were used for diagnoses. Amplified TCR beta CDR3 regions derived from RNA transcripts. The HTBI primer set drove a first-round RT-PCR of the TCR CDR3. TCRdb reprocessed the multiplex PCR reads via MiXCR and lists one record per CDR3 protein. The table has 500,000 to 600,000 distinct CDR3 sequences, roughly 50% seen once; the top ten hold about 7.8%.

The source is a woman aged 18-29 years with Graves' hyperthyroidism. V usage is TRBV5-6 and J usage is TRBJ2-5; D possibly matches TRBD1 or TRBD2 (5 bases each). The source material was peripheral blood or thyroid tissue (not recorded which). The CDR3 coding sequence is TGTGCCAGCAGCTCTAGGGGACCTCAAGAGACCCAGTACTTC. Its translation is CASSSRGPQETQYF.